This T cell receptor (beta chain) was obtained from a study of regulatory T cells in long-lasting Graves disease (dated by TCRdb to the early 2020s). Notes on the research overall: Persistent Graves' disease was defined as persistently positive TSH receptor autoantibodies together with antithyroid drug treatment for over 5 years. Persistent Graves' disease patients were compared with newly diagnosed Graves' disease patients by peripheral blood TCR sequencing and RNA sequencing. The study was conducted in China and was registered as a clinical trial. A total of around 35 samples underwent TCR sequencing, from about 13 patients with persistent Graves' disease and 20 or so patients with newly diagnosed Graves' disease. In the clinical cohort, patients with persistent Graves' disease had used antithyroid drugs for an average of around 10 years.

The meaning of the sample's time point label: persistent/refractory GD, antithyroid drugs over 5 years with positive TRAb. RNA was extracted from PBMCs in TRIzol for both TCR sequencing and RNA sequencing. The diagnosis of Graves' disease followed American Thyroid Association guidelines. Recruitment of patients was carried out at an endocrinology department in Xi'an, China. Each patient gave about 10 milliliters of peripheral blood, collected in an EDTA anticoagulant tube. Ficoll Paque Plus density gradient separation was used to isolate PBMCs, and no further T cell sorting was done. RNA quality was checked with an Agilent 2100 Bioanalyzer and agarose gel, and concentration with a NanoDrop 2000. Overall results and qualifications from the work: Lower TCR Shannon entropy and fewer highly expanded clones were observed in persistent Graves' disease patients than in newly diagnosed patients, which suggested clonal expansion. Sequencing and analysis were restricted to the TCR beta chain. A larger number of public clonotypes was shared among persistent patients (more than 2,500) than among newly diagnosed patients (about 990). The study examined only peripheral blood because the primary lesion, thyroid tissue, could not be accessed. The authors noted that the small sample size was a limitation that may lower accuracy.

Library preparation employed multiplex PCR. This sample was sequenced with an Illumina HiSeq 4000. TCR beta libraries were built with iRepertoire HTBI primers and Arm-PCR amplification of CDR3 regions. PCR products were gel purified before sequencing. The source study handled its data this way. Gene usage analysis of CDR3 amino acid clonotypes used the 62 TRBV and approximately 13 TRBJ segments found across samples. COPE and FqMerger were used to merge the filtered high-quality paired reads into contigs. BLAST was used to align contigs to IMGT TRBV, TRBD and TRBJ reference genes, with CDR3 defined following IMGT. Any clonotype with a frequency above 0.1% was classified as a highly expanded clone. Shannon entropy served as the measure of repertoire diversity, while the Gini coefficient captured V-J evenness. Public clonotypes were defined as clonotypes shared by more than one individual. TCRdb redid the processing of the public reads, applying fastp at Q25 and MiXCR, and retained in-frame beta chains. One record per CDR3 amino acid sequence lists the most common genes and DNA. Here the V and J calls rest on TCRdb's processing, not on the authors' analysis. This sample gives 450,000 or so distinct CDR3 sequences in total; 20% to 25% of them show up just once. The ten biggest clones cover around 13% of the sample.

This clonotype showed up just a few times. The antigen it recognizes is unknown. There are no base qualities to consult, and no much larger clone falls within one base. This clonotype was sampled from a female donor with Graves disease. Here the sequenced sample was peripheral blood mononuclear cells (PBMCs), taken when the disease was refractory, from a patient treated with antithyroid drugs.

The encoded CDR3 is CATRQGGTEAFF. The DNA is as follows: TGCGCCACCCGACAGGGCGGCACTGAAGCTTTCTTT. The rearranged chain carries TRBV5-1 and TRBJ1-1; 7 junctional bases match TRBD1. Trimming leaves V shorter by 9 bases and J shorter by 4 bases, with the junction holding 6 bases beyond the gene matches. The CDR3 runs 12 amino acids, cysteine and phenylalanine included. The retained sequence is limited to the CDR3, 36 bases, with the frame set at the first base. Taken from the germline V gene, the CDR1 and CDR2 loops are SGHRS and YFSETQ.